A selection of T cell receptor beta chains follows, all from one sample in a study of T cells in Graves' hyperthyroidism and ophthalmopathy. Via MiXCR, TCRdb re-called the multiplex PCR reads, giving one row per CDR3 protein. The table lists under 800,000 distinct CDR3 sequences, 14% of them singletons. What was sequenced was blood. These receptors all stem from a woman between 18 and 30 years old with Graves' hyperthyroidism. Each CDR3 is given with its conserved first and last residue. The D gene is left open where the match is weak. A row's size may be missing; if present it is once, few, many or a size class.

j_call	clone_size	cdr3_length	v_call	d_call	cdr3_aa	cdr3_nt
TRBJ2-7	many	11	TRBV3-1	NA	CPSPQGSEQYF	TGCCCTTCTCCCCAGGGGTCCGAGCAGTACTTC
TRBJ2-5	many	15	TRBV13	NA	CASSLGLIQAETQYF	TGTGCCAGCAGCTTAGGCCTTATACAGGCGGAGACCCAGTACTTC
TRBJ2-7	NA	15	TRBV7-2	TRBD1	CASSWGQGVLNEQYF	TGTGCCAGCAGCTGGGGACAGGGGGTCCTGAACGAGCAGTACTTC
TRBJ2-1	few	16	TRBV20-1	NA	CSARRLSAESYNEQFF	TGCAGTGCTAGGCGACTTTCGGCGGAGTCCTACAATGAGCAGTTCTTC
TRBJ2-7	many	16	TRBV7-8	TRBD1	CASSIRLGTGSHEQYF	TGTGCCAGCAGTATAAGACTAGGGACAGGTAGCCACGAGCAGTACTTC
TRBJ2-1	NA	16	TRBV20-1	NA	CSASGGRLKSDLEQFF	TGCAGTGCTAGTGGGGGCAGGCTAAAATCGGACCTTGAGCAGTTCTTC
TRBJ1-2	NA	14	TRBV2	NA	CASSETVNYYGYTF	TGTGCCAGCAGTGAGACAGTTAATTACTATGGCTACACCTTC
TRBJ2-5	NA	14	TRBV28	NA	CASRLRDNQETQYF	TGTGCCAGCAGACTCCGGGACAATCAAGAGACCCAGTACTTC
TRBJ1-4	NA	14	TRBV6-1	NA	CASSPQGDNEKLFF	TGTGCCAGCAGTCCACAGGGAGATAATGAAAAACTGTTTTTT
TRBJ2-1	NA	15	TRBV7-3	TRBD2	CASSSLAGGSTEQFF	TGTGCCAGCAGCTCACTAGCGGGAGGTTCTACAGAGCAGTTCTTC
TRBJ2-7	many	18	TRBV5-1	TRBD2	CASSLARTGTSGSYEQYF	TGCGCCAGCAGCTTGGCCAGGACAGGGACTAGCGGGAGCTACGAGCAGTACTTC
TRBJ1-5	many	15	TRBV5-6	NA	CASSPLDGRGQPQHF	TGTGCCAGCAGCCCGCTCGACGGGCGGGGTCAGCCCCAGCATTTT
TRBJ2-6	many	14	TRBV2	NA	CASARNSGANVLTF	TGTGCCAGTGCCAGGAACTCTGGGGCCAACGTCCTGACTTTC
TRBJ2-3	many	14	TRBV28	TRBD2	CASSPAGGPYTQYF	TGTGCCAGCAGTCCGGCGGGAGGGCCATATACGCAGTATTTT
TRBJ2-3	NA	12	TRBV30	TRBD1	CAWLTGGDTQYF	TGTGCCTGGCTTACAGGGGGAGATACGCAGTATTTT
TRBJ1-5	NA	19	TRBV6-1	TRBD1	CASSPNSGQGASSNQPQHF	TGTGCCAGCAGTCCGAATTCCGGACAGGGGGCTAGTAGCAATCAGCCCCAGCATTTT
TRBJ2-1	few	13	TRBV6-2/TRBV6-3	NA	CATQAATYNEQFF	TGTGCCACCCAGGCCGCTACCTACAATGAGCAGTTCTTC
TRBJ2-4	many	15	TRBV7-2	TRBD2	CASSLAAGGNSIQYF	TGTGCCAGCAGCTTAGCAGCGGGAGGGAACAGCATTCAGTACTTC
TRBJ2-5	few	14	TRBV5-4	NA	CASSPKGPQETQYF	TGTGCCAGCAGCCCGAAAGGACCTCAAGAGACCCAGTACTTC
TRBJ2-3	NA	16	TRBV7-2	TRBD2	CASSLALSGGLRTQYF	TGTGCCAGCAGCTTAGCCCTTAGCGGGGGCCTACGTACGCAGTATTTT
TRBJ1-4	few	15	TRBV7-9	NA	CASGLAGHSNEKLFF	TGTGCCAGCGGCTTAGCAGGACATAGTAATGAAAAACTGTTTTTT
TRBJ2-1	many	16	TRBV5-4	TRBD2	CASSLPVLAEYNEQFF	TGTGCCAGCAGCTTGCCGGTACTAGCGGAGTACAATGAGCAGTTCTTC
TRBJ2-2	NA	16	TRBV27	TRBD1	CASSFLRGLGTGELFF	TGTGCCAGCAGTTTCCTCAGGGGGCTTGGCACCGGGGAGCTGTTTTTT
TRBJ2-7	many	15	TRBV11-2	NA	CASSFTPTVTYEQYF	TGTGCCAGCAGCTTCACCCCCACAGTGACCTACGAGCAGTACTTC
TRBJ2-2	few	16	TRBV6-1	NA	CASRRGFLQGTGELFF	TGTGCCAGCCGACGCGGGTTTCTACAAGGAACCGGGGAGCTGTTTTTT
TRBJ1-1	many	11	TRBV2	NA	CASSQHTEAFF	TGTGCCAGCAGTCAGCACACTGAAGCTTTCTTT
TRBJ2-7	many	15	TRBV27	NA	CASSSIRTASYEQYF	TGTGCCAGCAGTTCGATCCGGACAGCTTCCTACGAGCAGTACTTC
TRBJ2-5	many	14	TRBV28	NA	CASTRRSRGETQYF	TGTGCCAGCACCCGCCGATCCAGGGGTGAGACCCAGTACTTC
TRBJ1-6	NA	13	TRBV12-3/TRBV12-4	NA	CASSLLVDSPLHF	TGTGCCAGCAGCCTTTTAGTTGATTCACCCCTCCACTTT
TRBJ1-5	many	17	TRBV12-3/TRBV12-4	TRBD1	CASSPWGQLYSNQPQHF	TGTGCCAGCAGCCCCTGGGGACAGCTTTATAGCAATCAGCCCCAGCATTTT
TRBJ2-3	NA	13	TRBV11-2	NA	CASSLEDGDTQYF	TGTGCCAGCAGCTTAGAAGACGGGGATACGCAGTATTTT
TRBJ1-2	few	15	TRBV19	TRBD1	CASNSWSWQGDGYTF	TGTGCCAGTAATAGTTGGTCGTGGCAGGGGGATGGCTACACCTTC
TRBJ2-7	NA	16	TRBV9	NA	CASSGGGGTSSYEQYF	TGTGCCAGCAGCGGGGGGGGGGGGACATCCTCCTACGAGCAGTACTTC
TRBJ2-1	many	15	TRBV2	TRBD1	CASSVDRGSYNEQFF	TGTGCCAGCAGTGTAGACAGGGGCTCCTACAATGAGCAGTTCTTC
TRBJ2-7	few	13	TRBV7-9	NA	CASSSGLIEGQYF	TGTGCCAGCAGCAGCGGACTAATTGAAGGGCAGTACTTC
TRBJ2-1	few	15	TRBV7-2	NA	CASSPGTANYNEQFF	TGTGCCAGCAGCCCAGGGACGGCGAACTACAATGAGCAGTTCTTC
TRBJ2-1	many	13	TRBV14	NA	CASSRPLGNEQFF	TGTGCCAGCAGTCGCCCTCTCGGCAATGAGCAGTTCTTC
TRBJ2-4	NA	13	TRBV10-3	NA	CAISEGQINIQYF	TGTGCCATCAGTGAGGGGCAGATAAACATTCAGTACTTC
TRBJ1-1	many	13	TRBV5-1	NA	CASMEGPNTEAFF	TGCGCCAGCATGGAGGGACCGAACACTGAAGCTTTCTTT
TRBJ2-3	few	15	TRBV10-3	NA	CAISSVSLPVDTQYF	TGTGCCATCAGTTCCGTGTCTCTCCCCGTGGATACGCAGTATTTT